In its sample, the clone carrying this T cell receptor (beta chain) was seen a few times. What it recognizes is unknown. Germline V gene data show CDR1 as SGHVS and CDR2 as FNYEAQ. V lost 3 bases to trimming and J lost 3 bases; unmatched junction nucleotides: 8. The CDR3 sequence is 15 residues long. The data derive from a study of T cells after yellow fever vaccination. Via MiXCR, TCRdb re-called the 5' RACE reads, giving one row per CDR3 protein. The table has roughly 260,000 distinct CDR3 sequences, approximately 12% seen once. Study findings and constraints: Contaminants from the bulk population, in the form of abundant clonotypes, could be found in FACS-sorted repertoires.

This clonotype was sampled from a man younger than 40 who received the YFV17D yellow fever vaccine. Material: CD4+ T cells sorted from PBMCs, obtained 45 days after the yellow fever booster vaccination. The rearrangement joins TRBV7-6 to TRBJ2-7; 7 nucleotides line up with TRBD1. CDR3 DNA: TGTGCCAGCAGCTTTCGCCCCGGGACAGACTACGAGCAGTACTTC. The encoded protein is CASSFRPGTDYEQYF.